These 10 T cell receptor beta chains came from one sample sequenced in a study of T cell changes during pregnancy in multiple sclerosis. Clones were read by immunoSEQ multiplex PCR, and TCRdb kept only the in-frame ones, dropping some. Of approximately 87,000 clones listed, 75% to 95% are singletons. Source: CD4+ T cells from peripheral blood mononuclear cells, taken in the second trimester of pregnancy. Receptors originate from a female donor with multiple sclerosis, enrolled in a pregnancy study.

The CDR3 DNA follows: TGTGCCTGGGGGCCCTATCGGGGAGTCACCGGGGAGCTGTTTTTT. Translated: CAWGPYRGVTGELFF. The chain combines TRBV30 with TRBJ2-2; TRBD2 is a possible D gene (5 bases). In germline, CDR1 is GTSNPN, CDR2 SVGIG (reference sequence). Trimming stripped 5 bases from V and 4 bases from J, with 17 bases between. The length of the CDR3 is 15 residues.

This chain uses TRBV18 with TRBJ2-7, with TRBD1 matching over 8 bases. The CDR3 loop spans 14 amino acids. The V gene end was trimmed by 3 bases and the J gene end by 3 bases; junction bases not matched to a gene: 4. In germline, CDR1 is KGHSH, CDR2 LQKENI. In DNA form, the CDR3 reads TGTGCCAGCTCACCGAGGACAGGGAGCTACGAGCAGTACTTC. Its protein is CASSPRTGSYEQYF.

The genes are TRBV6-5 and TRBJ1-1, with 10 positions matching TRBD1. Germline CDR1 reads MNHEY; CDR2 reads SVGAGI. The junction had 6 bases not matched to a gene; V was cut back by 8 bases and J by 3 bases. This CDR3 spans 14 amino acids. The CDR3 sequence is CASRDRGLYTEAFF. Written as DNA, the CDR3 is TGTGCCAGCCGGGACAGGGGTCTATACACTGAAGCTTTCTTT.

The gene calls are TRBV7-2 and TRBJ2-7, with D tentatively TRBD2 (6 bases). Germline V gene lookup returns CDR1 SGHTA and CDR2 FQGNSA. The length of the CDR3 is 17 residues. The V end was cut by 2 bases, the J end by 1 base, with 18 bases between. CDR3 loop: CASSLTRSGQNSYEQYF. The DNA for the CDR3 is TGTGCCAGCAGCTTAACCCGTAGCGGTCAGAATTCCTACGAGCAGTACTTC.

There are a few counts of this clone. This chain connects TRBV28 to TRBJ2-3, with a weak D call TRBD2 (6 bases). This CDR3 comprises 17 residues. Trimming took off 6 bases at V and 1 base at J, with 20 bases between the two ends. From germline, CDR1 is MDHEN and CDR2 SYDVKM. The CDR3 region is CASSLPGGTEGTDTQYF. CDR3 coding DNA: TGTGCCAGCAGCCTCCCCGGGGGAACCGAAGGCACAGATACGCAGTATTTT.

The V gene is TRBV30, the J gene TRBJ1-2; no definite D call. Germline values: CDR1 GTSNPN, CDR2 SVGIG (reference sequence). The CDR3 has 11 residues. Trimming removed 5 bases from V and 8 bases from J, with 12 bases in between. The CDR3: CAWGRPGGYTF. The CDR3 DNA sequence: TGTGCCTGGGGCAGACCGGGAGGCTACACCTTC.

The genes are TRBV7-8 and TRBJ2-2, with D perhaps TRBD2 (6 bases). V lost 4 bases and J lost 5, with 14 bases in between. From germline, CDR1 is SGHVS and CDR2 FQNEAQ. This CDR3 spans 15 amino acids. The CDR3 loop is CASSSRDFWTGELFF. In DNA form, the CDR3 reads TGTGCCAGCAGCTCTCGGGACTTTTGGACCGGGGAGCTGTTTTTT.

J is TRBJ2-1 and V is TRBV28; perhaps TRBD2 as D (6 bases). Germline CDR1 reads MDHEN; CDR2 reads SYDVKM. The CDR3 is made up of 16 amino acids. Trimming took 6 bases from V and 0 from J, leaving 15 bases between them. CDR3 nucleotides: TGTGCCAGCAGGGGACCCGGGGAGGACTCCTACAATGAGCAGTTCTTC. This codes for CASRGPGEDSYNEQFF.

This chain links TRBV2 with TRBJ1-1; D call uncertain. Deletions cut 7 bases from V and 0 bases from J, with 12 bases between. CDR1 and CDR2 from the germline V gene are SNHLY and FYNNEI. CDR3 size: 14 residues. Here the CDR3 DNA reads TGTGCCAGCACCGGAGCCAATATGAACACTGAAGCTTTCTTT. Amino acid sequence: CASTGANMNTEAFF.

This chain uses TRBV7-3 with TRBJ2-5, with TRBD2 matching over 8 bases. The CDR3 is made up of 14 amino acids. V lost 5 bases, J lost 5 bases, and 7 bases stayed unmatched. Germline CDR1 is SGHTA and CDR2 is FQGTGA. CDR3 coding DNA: TGTGCCAGCAGCCCCGGGGGGGGCGCGGAGACCCAGTACTTC. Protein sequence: CASSPGGGAETQYF. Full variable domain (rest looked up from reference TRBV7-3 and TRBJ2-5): GAGVSQTPSNKVTEKGKYVELRCDPISGHTALYWYRQSLGQGPEFLIYFQGTGAADDSGLPNDRFFAVRPEGSVSTLKIQRTERGDSAVYLCASSPGGGAETQYFGPGTRLLVL.